These 24 T cell receptor beta chains originate from one sample sequenced in a study of blood T cell repertoires in COVID-19. The repertoire was sequenced with immunoSEQ multiplex PCR; TCRdb's copy has only in-frame clones and lacks some. Seen here are 150,000 to 200,000 clones, 86% observed once, and the top ten hold roughly 8.7%. Sequenced: PBMCs or T cells enriched from blood (not recorded which). Receptor source: a woman in her 30s who had recovered from COVID-19.

The chain couples TRBV20-1 to TRBJ2-7; D gene unclear. Trimming took 3 bases from V and 5 from J, leaving 11 bases between them. Germline V gene data show CDR1 as DFQATT and CDR2 as SNEGSKA (reference sequence). The CDR3 contains 12 residues. CDR3 in amino acids: CSASPERNEQYF. The CDR3 nucleotides are TGCAGTGCTAGTCCCGAGAGGAACGAGCAGTACTTC.

J is TRBJ1-4 and V is TRBV29-1, with D perhaps matching TRBD1 (6 bases). The V gene's germline CDR1 is SQVTM and CDR2 ANQGSEA. CDR3 size: 14 residues. Trimming removed 4 bases from V and 6 bases from J, with 15 bases in between. CDR3 DNA: TGCAGCGTTGTTGCCCCCGAGGGGGATGAAAAACTGTTTTTT. Translation gives CSVVAPEGDEKLFF.

This clone was detected only a few times. V usage is TRBV2 and J usage is TRBJ1-5; 10 bases match TRBD1. Per germline, CDR1 SNHLY and CDR2 FYNNEI. CDR3 size: 14 residues. The ends lost 5 bases at V and 7 bases at J; junction bases unmatched: 5. CDR3 protein: CASSLTGGRQPQHF. In nucleotides, the CDR3 is TGTGCCAGCAGTTTGACAGGGGGCAGACAGCCCCAGCATTTT.

This clone has just one count. The chain employs TRBV10-3 and TRBJ1-4; TRBD1 aligns across 7 bases. V shed 6 bases and J 7 bases; nucleotides not matched to a gene: 11. CDR1 is ENHRY, CDR2 SYGVKD, per germline. There are 15 residues in the CDR3. Here the CDR3 reads CAISENRGAGEKLFF. CDR3 in DNA: TGTGCCATCAGCGAAAACAGGGGCGCTGGTGAAAAACTGTTTTTT.

The chain carries TRBV10-3 and TRBJ1-1; possibly TRBD1 for D (5 bases). The germline V gene encodes CDR1 ENHRY and CDR2 SYGVKD. CDR3 length: 14 residues. V lost 1 base to trimming and J lost 7 bases, with 13 bases between them. For the CDR3, the DNA is TGTGCCATCAGTGAGTTTGACCAGGGATTTGAAGCTTTCTTT. Protein product: CAISEFDQGFEAFF.

The V and J genes are TRBV7-9 and TRBJ1-1; unclear D gene. Germline values: CDR1 SEHNR, CDR2 FQNEAQ (reference sequence). The CDR3 totals 12 residues. V was pared by 2 bases and J by 5 bases, with 6 bases between. This CDR3 reads CASSLSITEAFF. CDR3 bases: TGTGCCAGCAGCTTATCAATTACTGAAGCTTTCTTT.

A few counts support this clone. The V call is TRBV5-1, the J call TRBJ2-1; no definite D call. The V gene's germline CDR1 is SGHRS and CDR2 YFSETQ. This CDR3 region has 12 residues. V lost 0 bases and J 7 bases, leaving 5 bases between the germline ends. CDR3 nucleotide sequence: TGCGCCAGCAGCTTGGATACTAATGAGCAGTTCTTC. Protein product: CASSLDTNEQFF.

The CDR3 protein is CASRPTSSYNEQFF. The CDR3 DNA reads TGTGCCAGCAGGCCTACTAGCTCCTACAATGAGCAGTTCTTC. The V and J genes are TRBV25-1 and TRBJ2-1; D perhaps matches TRBD2 (5 bases). CDR3 length equals 14 residues. The V end lost 6 bases, the J end lost 0 bases, and 9 bases lay between the germline ends. Germline V gene sequence: CDR1 MGHDK, CDR2 SYGVNS.

The V gene is TRBV19, the J gene TRBJ2-2, with TRBD2 as a possible D gene (6 bases). This CDR3 has 15 residues. The germline V and J ends were trimmed by 1 base and 0 bases, with 6 bases remaining between them. The germline gives CDR1 LNHDA, CDR2 SQIVND (reference sequence). CDR3 DNA sequence: TGTGCCAGTAGTATAGGCGGGACGAACACCGGGGAGCTGTTTTTT. Its protein product is CASSIGGTNTGELFF.

This clone appeared once. J is TRBJ1-4 and V is TRBV19; TRBD1 is a possible D gene (6 bases). V was shortened by 5 bases and J by 7 bases, with 14 bases between the two germline ends. CDR3 size: 14 residues. The germline V gene has CDR1 LNHDA and CDR2 SQIVND (reference sequence). CDR3 sequence: CASSLQGPSEKLFF. CDR3 nucleotides: TGTGCCAGTAGTCTGCAGGGGCCCAGTGAAAAACTGTTTTTT.

This clone appeared a few times. J is TRBJ2-2 and V is TRBV7-2; D not certain. The CDR3 is made up of 12 amino acids. V dropped 4 bases and J dropped 7 bases, with 7 bases sitting between them. From germline, CDR1 is SGHTA and CDR2 FQGNSA. The CDR3 loop is CASSSFGGELFF. The CDR3 DNA is TGTGCCAGCAGCTCTTTCGGCGGGGAGCTGTTTTTT.

This sequence joins TRBV5-4 and TRBJ2-7; TRBD2 matches at 10 bases. Germline V CDR1 and CDR2: SGHNT, YYREEE (reference sequence). J lost 3 bases, V lost 3 bases, and 3 bases had no gene match. The CDR3 consists of 14 residues. The CDR3: CASSYRTSGYEQYF. The CDR3 DNA reads as TGTGCCAGCAGCTATCGGACTAGCGGCTACGAGCAGTACTTC.

The chain combines TRBV3-1 (or the pseudogene TRBV3-2) with TRBJ2-1, with TRBD1 as a possible D gene (5 bases). The CDR3 sequence is 12 residues long. With 4 bases removed from V and 5 bases from J, the gap between germline ends came to 6 bases. The germline CDR1 and CDR2 sequences are LGHDT and YNNKEL (reference sequence). The CDR3 is CASSRQNNEQFF. Written as DNA, the CDR3 is TGTGCCAGCAGCCGACAGAACAATGAGCAGTTCTTC.

The rearrangement uses TRBV27 and TRBJ2-3, with 7 bases lining up with TRBD1. This CDR3 region has 18 residues. The J segment lost 2 bases and the V segment lost 5 bases, leaving 16 bases of the junction unmatched. CDR1 is MNHEY and CDR2 is SMNVEV in the germline V gene (reference sequence). CDR3 DNA sequence: TGTGCCAGCAGTGATATAAGGGGGCACGGGATTTACACAGATACGCAGTATTTT. This sequence encodes CASSDIRGHGIYTDTQYF.

The chain recombines TRBV27 with TRBJ1-1; no definite D call. This CDR3 has 13 amino acids. CDR1 and CDR2 (germline): MNHEY, SMNVEV (reference sequence). V was pared by 6 bases and J by 5 bases, with 13 bases between. CDR3 DNA sequence: TGTGCCAGCAGGATATTGGGAGAGACTGAAGCTTTCTTT. It codes for CASRILGETEAFF.

The chain combines TRBV19 with TRBJ1-1, with 7 bases matching TRBD1. The CDR3 is 13 amino acids. With V trimmed by 0 bases and J by 12 bases, 7 bases remained unmatched. Germline CDR1 LNHDA, CDR2 SQIVND (reference sequence). The DNA of the CDR3 is TGTGCCAGTAGTATAGAGAGGGGGCGCCGACCTTTCTTT. Encoded protein: CASSIERGRRPFF.

This rearrangement joins TRBV7-9 to TRBJ2-2; D gene uncertain. The CDR3 has 16 residues. The V end lost 2 bases, the J end lost 0 bases, and 10 bases lay between the germline ends. Germline V gene sequence: CDR1 SEHNR, CDR2 FQNEAQ (reference sequence). DNA for the CDR3: TGTGCCAGCAGCTTAAGGATCCTAGCGAACACCGGGGAGCTGTTTTTT. Amino acids: CASSLRILANTGELFF.

This chain links TRBV6-6 with TRBJ1-5; no clear D gene. Germline V gene sequence: CDR1 MNHNY, CDR2 SVGAGI (reference sequence). V dropped 0 bases and J dropped 3 bases, with 6 bases sitting between them. This CDR3 is built from 14 residues. CDR3 loop: CASSYSLDNQPQHF. The CDR3 DNA is TGTGCCAGCAGTTACTCGTTAGACAATCAGCCCCAGCATTTT.

The chain employs TRBV7-9 and TRBJ2-3, with a weak D call TRBD1 (5 bases). The CDR3 length is 13 residues. V was shortened by 3 bases and J by 9 bases, with 13 bases between the two germline ends. Germline values: CDR1 SEHNR, CDR2 FQNEAQ (reference sequence). CDR3 sequence (DNA): TGTGCCAGCAGCTTCGATCCCTCAGGGACGCAGTATTTT. Amino acid sequence: CASSFDPSGTQYF.

A single count supports this clone. The V gene is TRBV28, the J gene TRBJ1-6; D ambiguous. This CDR3 contains 15 residues. Trimming shortened V by 6 bases and J by 5 bases, and 14 bases separated the two germline ends. The germline V gene has CDR1 MDHEN and CDR2 SYDVKM. The CDR3 sequence: CASSPPERNNSPLHF. The CDR3 DNA follows: TGTGCCAGCAGCCCGCCCGAGAGAAATAATTCACCCCTCCACTTT.

The V and J genes are TRBV28 and TRBJ1-6, with D perhaps matching TRBD1 (5 bases). CDR3 size: 16 residues. Germline loops: CDR1 MDHEN, CDR2 SYDVKM. With 5 bases removed from V and 0 bases from J, the gap between germline ends came to 11 bases. CDR3 nucleotides: TGTGCCAGCAGTGGGGGGTCTGGCTCCTATAATTCACCCCTCCACTTT. Translating gives CASSGGSGSYNSPLHF.

The table lists this clone with a few counts. This chain joins TRBV7-9 and TRBJ2-1; D uncertain. The germline V gene has CDR1 SEHNR and CDR2 FQNEAQ (reference sequence). Trimming stripped 2 bases from V and 8 bases from J, with 10 bases between. The CDR3 has 13 residues. CDR3 sequence: CASSLYSVDEQFF. The CDR3 DNA reads TGTGCCAGCAGCTTATATTCGGTCGATGAGCAGTTCTTC.

This chain uses TRBV14 with TRBJ2-7; 7 bases align to TRBD1. J gave up 6 bases and V 7 bases, and 3 bases lay outside the gene matches. The germline V gene encodes CDR1 SGHDN and CDR2 FVKESK. This CDR3 is 11 amino acids long. In DNA, the CDR3 is TGTGCCAGCAATGCAGGGGGCGAGCAGTACTTC. Protein: CASNAGGEQYF.

This clone was observed a few times. This chain uses TRBV27 with TRBJ2-7, with D possibly TRBD2 on 6 matching bases. CDR1 MNHEY and CDR2 SMNVEV come from the germline V gene (reference sequence). CDR3 size: 13 residues. V gave up 2 bases and J gave up 6 bases, with 11 bases separating them. The CDR3 DNA follows: TGTGCCAGCAGTTTAGCGGGACTGCCCGAGCAGTACTTC. Translating it yields CASSLAGLPEQYF.